The 17 T cell receptor beta chains reported below all come from one sample, sequenced in a study of T cells in Graves' hyperthyroidism and ophthalmopathy. Researchers amplified the TCR beta CDR3 regions from RNA transcripts. First-round RT-PCR with HTBI primers amplified the TCR CDR3 region. TCRdb independently ran MiXCR on the multiplex PCR reads; one entry per CDR3 protein. The table includes hundreds of thousands of distinct CDR3 sequences, roughly 25% detected once. Sequencing input: blood. Every receptor here comes from a young woman with Graves' ophthalmopathy.

V and J are TRBV6-1 and TRBJ2-5; possibly TRBD1 for D (5 bases). Germline CDR1 and CDR2: MNHNS and SASEGT. The CDR3 spans 15 residues. The V and J ends lost 6 bases and 3 bases respectively, with 17 bases between them. The CDR3 spells CASRAKKGKEETQYF. CDR3 bases: TGTGCCAGCAGGGCCAAAAAGGGGAAAGAAGAGACCCAGTACTTC.

This chain links TRBV2 with TRBJ1-2; TRBD1 is a possible D gene (5 bases). V dropped 6 bases and J dropped 11 bases, with 19 bases sitting between them. The CDR3 covers 13 residues. CDR1 and CDR2 (germline): SNHLY, FYNNEI. In DNA form, the CDR3 reads TGTGCCAGCAGCCGTATAGGGGTCGAAGGTTACACCTTC. Translating it yields CASSRIGVEGYTF.

This sequence joins TRBV5-1 and TRBJ1-1, with 9 bases lining up with TRBD1. Germline V gene sequence: CDR1 SGHRS, CDR2 YFSETQ. The CDR3 is 16 residues long. J gave up 5 bases and V 0 bases, and 8 bases lay outside the gene matches. CDR3 sequence (DNA): TGCGCCAGCAGCTTGGATGGGACAGGGAGTAGTACTGAAGCTTTCTTT. This translates into CASSLDGTGSSTEAFF.

Comments on this clonotype: As the CDR3 is not closed by the conserved phenylalanine or tryptophan, this likely results from a read error. The chain combines TRBV28 with TRBJ1-1; 7 bases align to TRBD1. In germline, CDR1 is MDHEN, CDR2 SYDVKM. The CDR3 covers 15 residues. The V segment lost 5 bases and the J segment 2 bases; nucleotides outside the gene matches: 8. Here the CDR3 DNA reads TGTGCCAGCAGTCCGGAAACAGGGGCTAACACTGAAGCTTTCTAT. It codes for CASSPETGANTEAFY.

This clonotype has a count of ten or more. The CDR3 DNA reads TGTGCCAGCAGTGTGGACACGAACACCGGGGAGCTGTTTTTT. Its translation: CASSVDTNTGELFF. The V call is TRBV2, the J call TRBJ2-2, with a tentative D call TRBD1 (5 bases). The CDR3 runs 14 residues. Germline V gene data show CDR1 as SNHLY and CDR2 as FYNNEI. Trimming took 4 bases from V and 0 from J, leaving 6 bases between them. Supplemented by reference TRBV2 and TRBJ2-2, the full variable domain reads EPEVTQTPSHQVTQMGQEVILRCVPISNHLYFYWYRQILGQKVEFLVSFYNNEISEKSEIFDDQFSVERPDGSNFTLKIRSTKLEDSAMYFCASSVDTNTGELFFGEGSRLTVL.

V usage is TRBV25-1 and J usage is TRBJ2-7; D possibly corresponds to TRBD1 (5 bases). The ends were cut back, 4 bases at V and 0 bases at J, with 16 bases in the middle. Germline-derived CDR1 and CDR2 are MGHDK and SYGVNS. This CDR3 has 16 residues. The CDR3 nucleotides read TGTGCCAGCAGTGGGGGCAGTAACAGGATCTCCTACGAGCAGTACTTC. This codes for CASSGGSNRISYEQYF.

This clonotype was recorded at least ten times. For the CDR3, the DNA is TGCAGCGTGCAAGGCCCGGGAGGCAATCAGCCCCAGCATTTT. Translated: CSVQGPGGNQPQHF. V is TRBV29-1 and J is TRBJ1-5, with D uncertain. This CDR3 contains 14 residues. The V end lost 6 bases, the J end lost 2 bases, and 14 bases lay between the germline ends. In germline, CDR1 is SQVTM, CDR2 ANQGSEA.

The gene calls are TRBV12-3 or TRBV12-4 and TRBJ1-2; D is perhaps TRBD1 (5 bases). V was clipped by 3 bases and J by 6 bases, with 14 bases between them. The CDR3 length is 14 residues. The CDR3 sequence is CASSFLTGVNGYTF. The CDR3, as DNA: TGTGCCAGCAGTTTTTTAACAGGCGTTAATGGCTACACCTTC.

This rearrangement joins TRBV20-1 to TRBJ2-5, with a weak D call TRBD2 (6 bases). The ends were cut back, 3 bases at V and 9 bases at J, with 20 bases in the middle. The CDR3 has 14 residues. Germline V CDR1 and CDR2: DFQATT, SNEGSKA (reference sequence). The CDR3 reads CSARGGRGNVAQYF. The CDR3 bases are TGCAGTGCTAGGGGGGGACGGGGGAACGTGGCCCAGTACTTC.

This rearrangement joins TRBV6-1 to TRBJ1-2; weak D call: TRBD1 (5 bases). Deletions cut 2 bases from V and 8 bases from J, with 12 bases between. Germline V gives CDR1 MNHNS, CDR2 SASEGT. The CDR3 spans 13 residues. The CDR3 DNA follows: TGTGCCAGCAGTGAAAGGCAGGGTGACGGCTACACCTTC. Translated: CASSERQGDGYTF.

V and J are TRBV25-1 and TRBJ2-5; a possible D gene is TRBD2 (7 bases). V lost 9 bases and J 5 bases, leaving 13 bases between the germline ends. This CDR3 has 12 amino acids. Germline lookup yields CDR1 MGHDK and CDR2 SYGVNS. As DNA, the CDR3 is TGTGCCAGAATCAGGGGAGGGGAGACCCAGTACTTC. It translates to CARIRGGETQYF.

This clonotype has at least ten counts. One end of the junction fails to match germline, which may point to a read error. The chain couples TRBV3-1 to TRBJ1-5, with D possibly TRBD1 on 5 matching bases. This CDR3 contains 13 residues. The germline gives CDR1 LGHDT, CDR2 YNNKEL (reference sequence). CDR3 coding DNA: TGTACCAGCAGCCAGGGTGGGGTTCAGCCCCAGCATTTT. This encodes CTSSQGGVQPQHF.

In this sample, this clonotype turned up many times. The CDR3 loop is CSARKGQGADEQYF. The CDR3 bases are TGCAGTGCTAGAAAGGGACAGGGGGCGGACGAGCAGTACTTC. The chain joins TRBV20-1 to TRBJ2-7; 12 bases are a match to TRBD1. Germline CDR1 is DFQATT and CDR2 is SNEGSKA (reference sequence). V trimming: 2 bases; J trimming: 5 bases; junction bases outside the gene matches: 4. The CDR3 consists of 14 residues.

This clonotype was detected many times. The V call is TRBV19, the J call TRBJ1-2; 8 bases are a match to TRBD1. V gave up 5 bases and J gave up 5 bases; unmatched junction bases: 4. CDR1 is LNHDA and CDR2 is SQIVND in the germline V gene (reference sequence). The CDR3 length is 13 residues. The chain's CDR3 is CASSGQGQYGYTF. The CDR3 bases are TGTGCCAGTAGTGGACAGGGACAGTATGGCTACACCTTC.

The CDR3: CASSHRKRQVVSYTF. DNA of the CDR3: TGTGCCAGCAGCCACAGGAAGAGACAGGTGGTCAGCTACACCTTC. The chain joins TRBV6-2 or TRBV6-3 to TRBJ1-2, with a weak D call TRBD1 (6 bases). The CDR3 consists of 15 residues. Germline lookup yields CDR1 MNHEY and CDR2 SVGEGT. V was trimmed by 6 bases and J by 9 bases, leaving 23 bases between them.

There are a few counts of this clonotype. The chain uses TRBV6-2 or TRBV6-3 and TRBJ2-7; 11 bases line up with TRBD2. The CDR3 is 14 residues long. CDR1 and CDR2 (germline): MNHEY, SVGEGT. V was pared by 6 bases and J by 4 bases, with 5 bases of the junction left unmatched. CDR3 DNA sequence: TGTGCCAGCAGGGGGCTAGCGGGAGGTTACGAGCAGTACTTC. This codes for CASRGLAGGYEQYF.

V usage is TRBV6-1 and J usage is TRBJ2-7, with 7 bases that match TRBD1. CDR3 length equals 13 residues. With V trimmed by 8 bases and J by 3 bases, 7 bases remained unmatched. The germline gives CDR1 MNHNS, CDR2 SASEGT. The CDR3: CASARQGVYEQYF. The CDR3 coding sequence is TGTGCCAGCGCTAGACAGGGTGTCTACGAGCAGTACTTC.